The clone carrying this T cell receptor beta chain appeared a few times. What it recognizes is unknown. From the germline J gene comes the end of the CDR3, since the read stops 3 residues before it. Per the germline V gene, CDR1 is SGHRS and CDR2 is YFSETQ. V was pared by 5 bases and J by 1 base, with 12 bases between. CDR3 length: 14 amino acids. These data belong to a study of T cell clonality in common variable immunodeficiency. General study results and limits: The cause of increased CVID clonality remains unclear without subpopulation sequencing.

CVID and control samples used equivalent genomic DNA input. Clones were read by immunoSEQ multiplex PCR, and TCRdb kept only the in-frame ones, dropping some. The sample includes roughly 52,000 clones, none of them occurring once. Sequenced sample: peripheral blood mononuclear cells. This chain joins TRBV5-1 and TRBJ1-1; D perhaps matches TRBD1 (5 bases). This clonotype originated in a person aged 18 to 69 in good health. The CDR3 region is CASSSGAPNTEAFF. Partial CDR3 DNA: TGCGCCAGCAGTAGCGGGGCCCCGAACACTGAA.